One and the same sample provided the 28 T cell receptor beta chains below, sequenced in a study of T cell repertoires in cytomegalovirus infection. TCRdb itself ran the reads through MiXCR, one entry per CDR3 protein. Of about 180,000 distinct CDR3 sequences listed, roughly 15% are singletons. Specimen: CD8+ T cells from PBMCs. These receptors were taken from a human donor in good health (CMV status not recorded). Some clones in this sample may be carry-over from other donors' samples.

The V and J genes are TRBV6-5 and TRBJ2-1; D unresolved. Trimming stripped 2 bases from V and 5 bases from J, with 10 bases between. The CDR3 totals 14 residues. Germline lookup yields CDR1 MNHEY and CDR2 SVGAGI. The CDR3 loop is CASSYTQSDNEQFF. CDR3 DNA: TGTGCCAGCAGTTACACTCAGTCGGACAATGAGCAGTTCTTC.

This clonotype was picked up many times. The chain links TRBV7-2 to TRBJ1-1; possibly TRBD1 for D (6 bases). From germline, CDR1 is SGHTA and CDR2 FQGNSA. V was shortened by 1 base and J by 8 bases, with 14 bases between the two germline ends. The CDR3 contains 14 residues. The CDR3 is CASSLEWSDSEAFF. Here the CDR3 DNA reads TGTGCCAGCAGCTTAGAGTGGTCGGACAGCGAAGCTTTCTTT.

This clonotype was observed a handful of times. The rearrangement joins TRBV4-1 to TRBJ2-1; the D is unclear. The V end was cut by 4 bases, the J end by 0 bases, with 10 bases between. CDR1 MGHRA and CDR2 YSYEKL come from the germline V gene. The CDR3 is 15 amino acids. The CDR3 nucleotides read TGCGCCAGCAGCCCGCCGAGAGGCTCCTACAATGAGCAGTTCTTC. Its translation: CASSPPRGSYNEQFF.

With respect to this clonotype: This may arise from a read error, as a much more abundant clone is one base away. The CDR3 nucleotides read TGTACCAGCAGCCTGGTAGGGAACACCGGGGAGCTGTTTTTT. Amino acid sequence: CTSSLVGNTGELFF. The chain is built from TRBV11-2 and TRBJ2-2; D ambiguous. Germline loops: CDR1 SGHAT, CDR2 FQNNGV. The CDR3 runs to 14 residues.

This clonotype turned up a few times. The chain recombines TRBV6-5 with TRBJ1-1, with D unclear. The germline V gene has CDR1 MNHEY and CDR2 SVGAGI. The CDR3 totals 15 residues. The V end lost 0 bases, the J end lost 1 base, and 9 bases lay between the germline ends. CDR3 DNA: TGTGCCAGCAGTTACTCGGGCAGCACGAACACTGAAGCTTTCTTT. Encoded protein: CASSYSGSTNTEAFF.

This clonotype was observed a handful of times. This chain joins TRBV7-9 and TRBJ2-1; D may be TRBD1 or TRBD2 (6 bases each). Germline values: CDR1 SEHNR, CDR2 FQNEAQ (reference sequence). The V end was cut by 4 bases, the J end by 4 bases, with 14 bases between. The CDR3 is 15 residues long. The CDR3 DNA is TGTGCCAGCAGCTCTGGACGGGGGCGGTACAATGAGCAGTTCTTC. Translated: CASSSGRGRYNEQFF.

This clonotype was seen only a few times. This chain connects TRBV6-6 to TRBJ1-3, with D unclear. Germline V CDR1 and CDR2: MNHNY, SVGAGI (reference sequence). The CDR3 has 15 amino acids. V lost 1 base, J lost 4 bases, and 11 bases lay in between. CDR3 coding DNA: TGTGCCAGCAGTTACTATAGGGTAGCCGGAAACACCATATATTTT. It is translated as CASSYYRVAGNTIYF.

The chain joins TRBV10-3 to TRBJ1-1; D is uncertain. Germline CDR1 reads ENHRY; CDR2 reads SYGVKD. The CDR3 totals 14 residues. V lost 0 bases to trimming and J lost 0 bases, with 5 bases between them. The CDR3 DNA follows: TGTGCCATCAGTGAGTCAGGGTTGAACACTGAAGCTTTCTTT. Translation: CAISESGLNTEAFF.

V and J are TRBV12-3 or TRBV12-4 and TRBJ2-3, with 8 bases matching TRBD2. Trimming removed 6 bases from V and 1 base from J; junction bases left unmatched: 6. The CDR3 loop spans 15 amino acids. For the CDR3, the DNA is TGTGCCAGCAGACGCGGGGGGATGGGCACAGATACGCAGTATTTT. It specifies CASRRGGMGTDTQYF.

This rearrangement joins TRBV7-9 to TRBJ2-1; D remains unclear. CDR3 length: 13 residues. The germline V gene has CDR1 SEHNR and CDR2 FQNEAQ (reference sequence). The V gene lost 4 bases and the J gene lost 9 bases, with 13 bases spanning the gap. The DNA of the CDR3 is TGTGCCAGCAGCTCTCCGGGCTCTCGTGAGCAGTTCTTC. Its protein product is CASSSPGSREQFF.

The rearrangement joins TRBV12-3 or TRBV12-4 to TRBJ2-5; unclear D gene. The V end was cut by 4 bases, the J end by 4 bases, with 10 bases between. The CDR3 spans 13 residues. The CDR3 nucleotides read TGTGCCAGCAGTTCCACGGATATAGAGACCCAGTACTTC. Translated, it gives CASSSTDIETQYF.

The chain has TRBV7-9 and TRBJ2-2; D unresolved. This CDR3 region has 13 residues. V dropped 9 bases and J dropped 4 bases, with 12 bases sitting between them. Looked up from germline, CDR1 is SEHNR and CDR2 is FQNEAQ (reference sequence). CDR3 loop: CASTEPVTGELFF. DNA for the CDR3: TGTGCCAGTACGGAACCCGTCACCGGGGAGCTGTTTTTT.

The chain employs TRBV20-1 and TRBJ2-1; 9 nucleotides match TRBD2. Trimming took 3 bases from V and 5 from J; bases not matched to a gene: 8. Germline assignment: CDR1 DFQATT and CDR2 SNEGSKA (reference sequence). The CDR3 totals 15 residues. The CDR3 DNA follows: TGCAGTGCTAGCTGGCGGGGGGGCCGGAACAATGAGCAGTTCTTC. Protein: CSASWRGGRNNEQFF.

This clonotype was seen repeatedly, ten times or more. V gene TRBV7-2 combines with J gene TRBJ2-1, with TRBD2 matching 8 bases. The CDR3 consists of 14 residues. V lost 7 bases to trimming and J lost 10 bases; unmatched junction nucleotides: 12. Germline V gives CDR1 SGHTA, CDR2 FQGNSA. The CDR3 DNA is TGTGCCAGCATCTCTACCGGGGGGGCTGGCGAGCAGTTCTTC. Amino acid sequence: CASISTGGAGEQFF. Variable domain in full (rest from reference TRBV7-2 and TRBJ2-1): GAGVSQSPSNKVTEKGKDVELRCDPISGHTALYWYRQSLGQGLEFLIYFQGNSAPDKSGLPSDRFSAERTGGSVSTLTIQRTQQEDSAVYLCASISTGGAGEQFFGPGTRLTVL.

The gene calls are TRBV6-2 or TRBV6-3 and TRBJ2-3, with unresolved D. CDR1 and CDR2 from the germline V gene are MNHEY and SVGEGT. Trimming stripped 4 bases from V and 4 bases from J, with 12 bases between. The CDR3 covers 14 residues. The CDR3 nucleotides are TGTGCCAGCAGTTCACGCAGGCCCGCAGATACGCAGTATTTT. Its translation: CASSSRRPADTQYF.

The chain couples TRBV28 to TRBJ1-5; 9 nucleotides align to TRBD1. V gave up 5 bases and J gave up 4 bases; unmatched junction bases: 0. The germline V gene encodes CDR1 MDHEN and CDR2 SYDVKM. There are 13 residues in the CDR3. The chain's CDR3 is CASSGTGNQPQHF. The CDR3 nucleotides are TGTGCCAGCAGTGGGACAGGGAATCAGCCCCAGCATTTT.

This clonotype was recorded a few times. This chain links TRBV30 with TRBJ2-1, with D hard to call. Germline V lookup: CDR1 GTSNPN, CDR2 SVGIG (reference sequence). V shed 4 bases and J shed 0 bases, with 7 bases lying between them. The CDR3 length is 13 residues. CDR3 amino acids: CAWNGDSYNEQFF. The CDR3, as DNA: TGTGCCTGGAATGGGGACTCCTACAATGAGCAGTTCTTC.

This clonotype was counted a few times. This chain links TRBV5-8 with TRBJ2-2; 12 bases are shared with TRBD2. The CDR3 has 16 residues. V dropped 4 bases and J dropped 1; count of bases not matched to a gene: 2. Germline CDR1 and CDR2: SGHTS and YDEGEE. The CDR3 DNA follows: TGTGCCAGCAGCCTACTAGCGGGGGGGAACACCGGGGAGCTGTTTTTT. Encoded protein: CASSLLAGGNTGELFF.

This chain joins TRBV7-6 and TRBJ2-7, with 8 bases lining up with TRBD2. Germline CDR1 SGHVS, CDR2 FNYEAQ. CDR3 length equals 14 residues. V lost 9 bases to trimming and J lost 5 bases; unmatched junction nucleotides: 12. CDR3 amino acids: CASLNPGTRDEQYF. The CDR3 nucleotides read TGTGCCAGTCTAAACCCGGGGACTAGGGACGAGCAGTACTTC.

There are a few counts of this clonotype. This chain uses TRBV7-2 with TRBJ2-3, with 13 bases that match TRBD2. There are 16 residues in the CDR3. Trimming cost V 5 bases and J 5 bases; bases outside gene matches: 7. From germline, CDR1 is SGHTA and CDR2 FQGNSA. The CDR3 region has the DNA TGTGCCAGCAGCCCGACTAGCGGGGGGATGCGAGATACGCAGTATTTT. Its translation is CASSPTSGGMRDTQYF.

The genes are TRBV3-1 and TRBJ1-2; D not resolved. V was pared by 3 bases and J by 8 bases, with 13 bases between. Per the germline V gene, CDR1 is LGHDT and CDR2 is YNNKEL (reference sequence). The CDR3 totals 13 residues. CDR3 protein: CASSHYKDIGYTF. CDR3 DNA: TGTGCCAGCAGCCATTACAAGGATATCGGCTACACCTTC.

The rearrangement uses TRBV20-1 and TRBJ1-6; 8 bases agree with TRBD1. Trimming at V came to 3 bases and at J to 8 bases, leaving 6 bases not matched to a gene. This CDR3 region has 14 residues. Germline-derived CDR1 and CDR2 are DFQATT and SNEGSKA (reference sequence). CDR3 region: CSASLRGLHSPLHF. In DNA form, the CDR3 reads TGCAGTGCTAGTCTCAGGGGGCTTCATTCACCCCTCCACTTT.

The chain employs TRBV9 and TRBJ2-7; D not certain. The CDR3 has 14 amino acids. V lost 4 bases and J lost 0, with 11 bases in between. From germline, CDR1 is SGDLS and CDR2 YYNGEE. CDR3 region: CASSYASSSYEQYF. For the CDR3, the DNA is TGTGCCAGCAGCTACGCCTCTAGCTCCTACGAGCAGTACTTC.

This clonotype was counted between two and nine times. V is TRBV5-5 and J is TRBJ1-5; no reliable D call. The CDR3 runs to 13 residues. Germline V CDR1 and CDR2: SGHKS, YYEKEE (reference sequence). Trimming removed 4 bases at V and 3 bases at J, with 8 bases between. The CDR3 DNA follows: TGTGCCAGCAGCATTTCATACAATCAGCCCCAGCATTTT. Protein sequence: CASSISYNQPQHF.

This clonotype was recorded a few times. This chain links TRBV7-2 with TRBJ1-5; the D is unclear. Between the trimmed V and J ends, which lost 5 bases and 0 bases, there was a span of 14 bases. The germline V gene has CDR1 SGHTA and CDR2 FQGNSA. The CDR3 totals 16 residues. As DNA, the CDR3 is TGTGCCAGCAGCGCTGACGGCCCATATAGCAATCAGCCCCAGCATTTT. Its protein is CASSADGPYSNQPQHF.

This clonotype showed up many times. The genes are TRBV7-9 and TRBJ1-2; D possibly corresponds to TRBD1 (5 bases). V lost 4 bases and J lost 7, with 13 bases in between. This CDR3 is 13 amino acids long. CDR1 SEHNR and CDR2 FQNEAQ come from the germline V gene (reference sequence). The CDR3 loop is CASSSPGLFGYTF. The DNA of the CDR3 is TGTGCCAGCAGCTCGCCGGGACTCTTTGGCTACACCTTC.

This clonotype occurred a few times. This chain connects TRBV5-5 to TRBJ2-1; D uncertain. The germline gives CDR1 SGHKS, CDR2 YYEKEE (reference sequence). V was cut by 0 bases and J by 10 bases, with 2 bases left in between. This CDR3 is built from 10 residues. CDR3 DNA sequence: TGTGCCAGCAGCTTGGGAGAGCAGTTCTTC. Translating gives CASSLGEQFF. The full variable domain, its missing parts supplied by reference TRBV5-5 and TRBJ2-1, is DAGVTQSPTHLIKTRGQQVTLRCSPISGHKSVSWYQQVLGQGPQFIFQYYEKEERGRGNFPDRFSARQFPNYSSELNVNALLLGDSALYLCASSLGEQFFGPGTRLTVL.

This clonotype was observed a single time. The genes are TRBV4-3 and TRBJ2-1, with D possibly being TRBD1 (5 bases). Germline CDR1 reads LGHNA; CDR2 reads YSLEER. The CDR3 length is 18 residues. Trimming cost V 3 bases and J 2 bases, with 20 bases left between them. The CDR3 nucleotides read TGCGCCAGCAGCCAGTACTCTTACCCGGAGACAGCCTACAATGAGCAGTTCTTC. Translated: CASSQYSYPETAYNEQFF.